The rows below give T cell receptor beta chains drawn from one sample of a study of T cells in Graves' hyperthyroidism and ophthalmopathy. TCRdb independently ran MiXCR on the multiplex PCR reads; one entry per CDR3 protein. The sample holds over 250,000 distinct CDR3 sequences, approximately 15% seen once. Sequencing was done on a sample of blood. Every receptor here comes from a middle-aged woman with Graves' ophthalmopathy. CDR3s include the opening cysteine and the closing phenylalanine or tryptophan. The D gene is left open where the match is weak.

D	V	J	CDR3
-	TRBV28	TRBJ2-2	CASSVDYQTGELFF
-	TRBV4-2	TRBJ2-7	CASSSGAVSSYEQYF
-	TRBV10-1	TRBJ2-1	CASSEGPIGSIPSDEQFF
TRBD1	TRBV11-1	TRBJ2-7	CASSDAGTGYYEQYF
TRBD2	TRBV27	TRBJ2-1	CASSFGTSGSYNEQFF
-	TRBV20-1	TRBJ2-1	CSAREGGPTSSYNEQFF
-	TRBV9	TRBJ2-2	CASSEKGGELFF
TRBD1	TRBV4-1	TRBJ1-5	CASSQVQGAARQPQHF
-	TRBV12-3/TRBV12-4	TRBJ1-1	CASSRRFGAFF
-	TRBV12-3/TRBV12-4	TRBJ2-1	CASSLGPKTAEQFF
-	TRBV27	TRBJ1-2	CASSSRWSGYTF
-	TRBV6-1	TRBJ1-6	CASSEATPGRSNNSPLHF
-	TRBV5-4	TRBJ2-3	CASSLDGVTDTQYF
-	TRBV5-5	TRBJ1-5	CASSLGDYNQPQHF
-	TRBV20-1	TRBJ2-3	CSAWGPATDTQYF
-	TRBV28	TRBJ1-2	CASSITTGRGGYTF